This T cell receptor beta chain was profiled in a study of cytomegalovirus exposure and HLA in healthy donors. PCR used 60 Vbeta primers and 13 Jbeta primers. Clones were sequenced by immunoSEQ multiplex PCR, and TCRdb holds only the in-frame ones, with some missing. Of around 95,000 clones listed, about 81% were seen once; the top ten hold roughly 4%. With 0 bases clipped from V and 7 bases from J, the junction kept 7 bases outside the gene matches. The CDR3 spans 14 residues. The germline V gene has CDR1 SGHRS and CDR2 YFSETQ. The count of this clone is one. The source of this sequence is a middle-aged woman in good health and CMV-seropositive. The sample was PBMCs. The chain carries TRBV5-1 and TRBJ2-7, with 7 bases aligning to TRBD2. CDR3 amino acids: CASSLDGSGYEQYF. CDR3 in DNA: TGCGCCAGCAGCTTGGATGGTAGCGGGTATGAGCAGTACTTC.